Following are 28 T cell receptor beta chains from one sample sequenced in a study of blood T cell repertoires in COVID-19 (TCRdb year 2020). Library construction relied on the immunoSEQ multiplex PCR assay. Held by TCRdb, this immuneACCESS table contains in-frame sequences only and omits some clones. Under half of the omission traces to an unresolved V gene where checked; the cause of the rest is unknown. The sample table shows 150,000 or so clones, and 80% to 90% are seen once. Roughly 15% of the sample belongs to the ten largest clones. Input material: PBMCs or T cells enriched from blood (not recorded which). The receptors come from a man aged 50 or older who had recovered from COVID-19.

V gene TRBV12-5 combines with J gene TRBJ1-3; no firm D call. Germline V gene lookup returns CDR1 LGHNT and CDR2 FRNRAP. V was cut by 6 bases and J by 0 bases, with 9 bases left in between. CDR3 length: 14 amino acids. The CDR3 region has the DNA TGTGCTAGTGGCGGTACGAGCTCTGGAAACACCATATATTTT. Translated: CASGGTSSGNTIYF. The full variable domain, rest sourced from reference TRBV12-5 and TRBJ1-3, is DARVTQTPRHKVTEMGQEVTMRCQPILGHNTVFWYRQTMMQGLELLAYFRNRAPLDDSGMPKDRFSAEMPDATLATLKIQPSEPRDSAVYFCASGGTSSGNTIYFGEGSWLTVV.

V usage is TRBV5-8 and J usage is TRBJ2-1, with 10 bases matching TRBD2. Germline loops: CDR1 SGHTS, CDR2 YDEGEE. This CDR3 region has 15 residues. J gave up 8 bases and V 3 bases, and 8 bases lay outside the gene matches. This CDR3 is CASSSGLAGDDEQFF. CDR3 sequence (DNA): TGTGCCAGCAGCTCAGGTCTAGCGGGGGACGATGAGCAGTTCTTC.

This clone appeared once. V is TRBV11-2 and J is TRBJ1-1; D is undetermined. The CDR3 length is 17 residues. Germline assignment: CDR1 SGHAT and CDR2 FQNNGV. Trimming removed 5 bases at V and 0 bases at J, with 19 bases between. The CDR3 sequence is CASSPRTLLALNTEAFF. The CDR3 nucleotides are TGTGCCAGCAGCCCGCGTACCCTACTCGCCTTGAACACTGAAGCTTTCTTT.

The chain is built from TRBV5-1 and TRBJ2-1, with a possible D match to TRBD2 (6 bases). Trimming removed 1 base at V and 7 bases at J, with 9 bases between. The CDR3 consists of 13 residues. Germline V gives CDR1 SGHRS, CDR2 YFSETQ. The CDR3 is CASSLKTRNEQFF. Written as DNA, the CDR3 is TGCGCCAGCAGCTTGAAGACTAGAAATGAGCAGTTCTTC.

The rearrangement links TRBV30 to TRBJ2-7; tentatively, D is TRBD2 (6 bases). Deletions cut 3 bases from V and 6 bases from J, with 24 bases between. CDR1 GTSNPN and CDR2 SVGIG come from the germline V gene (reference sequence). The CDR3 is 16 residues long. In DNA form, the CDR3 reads TGTGCCTGGAGGGACAACACCGGGACTCAACTACGCGAGCAGTACTTC. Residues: CAWRDNTGTQLREQYF.

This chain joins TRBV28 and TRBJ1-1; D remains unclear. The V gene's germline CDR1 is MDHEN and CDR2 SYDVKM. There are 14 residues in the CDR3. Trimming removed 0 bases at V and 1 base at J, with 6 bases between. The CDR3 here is CASSLWRGNTEAFF. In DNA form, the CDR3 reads TGTGCCAGCAGTTTATGGCGGGGGAACACTGAAGCTTTCTTT.

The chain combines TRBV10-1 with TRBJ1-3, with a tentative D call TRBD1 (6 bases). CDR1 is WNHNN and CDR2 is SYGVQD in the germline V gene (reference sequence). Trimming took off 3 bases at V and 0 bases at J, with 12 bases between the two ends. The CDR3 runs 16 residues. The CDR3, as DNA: TGCGCCAGCAGTGACCCTGGACAGCCCTCTGGAAACACCATATATTTT. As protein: CASSDPGQPSGNTIYF.

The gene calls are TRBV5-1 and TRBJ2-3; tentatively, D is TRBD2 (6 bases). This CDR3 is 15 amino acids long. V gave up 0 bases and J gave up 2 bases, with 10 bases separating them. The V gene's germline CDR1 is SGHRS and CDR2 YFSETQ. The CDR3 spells CASSLAGDFTDTQYF. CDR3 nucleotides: TGCGCCAGCAGCTTGGCCGGGGACTTCACAGATACGCAGTATTTT. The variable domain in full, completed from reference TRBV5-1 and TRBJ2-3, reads KAGVTQTPRYLIKTRGQQVTLSCSPISGHRSVSWYQQTPGQGLQFLFEYFSETQRNKGNFPGRFSGRQFSNSRSEMNVSTLELGDSALYLCASSLAGDFTDTQYFGPGTRLTVL.

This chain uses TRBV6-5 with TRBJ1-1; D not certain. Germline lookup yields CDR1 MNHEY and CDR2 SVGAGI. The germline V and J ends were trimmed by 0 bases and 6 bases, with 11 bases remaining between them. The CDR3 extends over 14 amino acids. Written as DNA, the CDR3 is TGTGCCAGCAGTTACTCGGGAGGGAGCTCTGAAGCTTTCTTT. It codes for CASSYSGGSSEAFF.

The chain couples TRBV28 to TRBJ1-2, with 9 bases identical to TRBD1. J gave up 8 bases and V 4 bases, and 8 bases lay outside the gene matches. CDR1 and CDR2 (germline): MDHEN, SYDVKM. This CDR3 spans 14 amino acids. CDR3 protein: CASSSLQGARGYTF. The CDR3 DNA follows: TGTGCCAGCAGTTCCTTACAGGGGGCCCGCGGCTACACCTTC.

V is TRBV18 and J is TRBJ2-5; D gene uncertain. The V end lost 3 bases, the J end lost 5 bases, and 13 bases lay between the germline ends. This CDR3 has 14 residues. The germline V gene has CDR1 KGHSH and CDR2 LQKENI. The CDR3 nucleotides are TGTGCCAGCTCACCGTTCCAGAGCGTGGAGACCCAGTACTTC. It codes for CASSPFQSVETQYF. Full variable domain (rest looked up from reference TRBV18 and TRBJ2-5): NAGVMQNPRHLVRRRGQEARLRCSPMKGHSHVYWYRQLPEEGLKFMVYLQKENIIDESGMPKERFSAEFPKEGPSILRIQQVVRGDSAAYFCASSPFQSVETQYFGPGTRLLVL.

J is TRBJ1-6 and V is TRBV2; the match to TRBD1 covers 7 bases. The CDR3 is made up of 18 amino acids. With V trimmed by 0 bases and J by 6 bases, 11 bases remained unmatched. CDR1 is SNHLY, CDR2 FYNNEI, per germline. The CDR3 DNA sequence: TGTGCCAGCAGTGAAGCGCTTTATCGGGGACAGAGTAATTCACCCCTCCACTTT. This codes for CASSEALYRGQSNSPLHF.

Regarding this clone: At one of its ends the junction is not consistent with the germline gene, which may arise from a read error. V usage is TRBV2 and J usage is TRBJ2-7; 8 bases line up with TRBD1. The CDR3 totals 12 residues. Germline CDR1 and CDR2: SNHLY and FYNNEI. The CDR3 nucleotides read TGTGCCAGCAGTTACAGGGGGTACGAGCGGTACTTC. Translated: CASSYRGYERYF. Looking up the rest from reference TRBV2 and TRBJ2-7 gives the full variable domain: EPEVTQTPSHQVTQMGQEVILRCVPISNHLYFYWYRQILGQKVEFLVSFYNNEISEKSEIFDDQFSVERPDGSNFTLKIRSTKLEDSAMYFCASSYRGYERYFGPGTRLTVT.

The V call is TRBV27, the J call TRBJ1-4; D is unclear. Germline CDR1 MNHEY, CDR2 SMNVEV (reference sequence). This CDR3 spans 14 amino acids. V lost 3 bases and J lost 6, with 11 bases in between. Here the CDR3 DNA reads TGTGCCAGCAGTTTTTGGGGAGGCGATGAAAAACTGTTTTTT. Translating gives CASSFWGGDEKLFF.

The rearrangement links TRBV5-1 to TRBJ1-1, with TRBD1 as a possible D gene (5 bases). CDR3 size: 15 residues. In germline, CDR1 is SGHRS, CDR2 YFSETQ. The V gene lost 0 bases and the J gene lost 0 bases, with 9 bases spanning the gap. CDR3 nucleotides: TGCGCCAGCAGCTTGGGACAGCAGATGAACACTGAAGCTTTCTTT. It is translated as CASSLGQQMNTEAFF.

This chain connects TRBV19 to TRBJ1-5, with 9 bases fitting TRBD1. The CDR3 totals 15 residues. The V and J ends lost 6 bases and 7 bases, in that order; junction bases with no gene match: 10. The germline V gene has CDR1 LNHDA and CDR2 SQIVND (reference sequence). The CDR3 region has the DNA TGTGCCAGTAGCCGACAAGGACAGGGGATGCAGCCCCAGCATTTT. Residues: CASSRQGQGMQPQHF.

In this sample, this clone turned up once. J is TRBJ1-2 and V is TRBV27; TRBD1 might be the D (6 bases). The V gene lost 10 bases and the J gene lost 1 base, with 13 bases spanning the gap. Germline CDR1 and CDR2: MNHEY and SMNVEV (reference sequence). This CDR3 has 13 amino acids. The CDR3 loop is CATRRGRNYGYTF. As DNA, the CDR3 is TGTGCCACCCGCAGGGGCCGTAACTATGGCTACACCTTC.

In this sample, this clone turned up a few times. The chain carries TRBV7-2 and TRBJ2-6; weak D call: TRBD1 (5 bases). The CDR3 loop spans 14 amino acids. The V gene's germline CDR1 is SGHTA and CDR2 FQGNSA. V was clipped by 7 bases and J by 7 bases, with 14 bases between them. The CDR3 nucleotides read TGTGCCAGCAACCCAGGGCCATCTGCCAACGTCCTGACTTTC. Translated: CASNPGPSANVLTF.

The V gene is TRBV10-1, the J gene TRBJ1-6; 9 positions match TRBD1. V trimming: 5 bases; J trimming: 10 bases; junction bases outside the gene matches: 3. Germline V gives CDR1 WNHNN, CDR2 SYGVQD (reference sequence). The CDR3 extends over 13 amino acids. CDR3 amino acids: CASSRTGESPLHF. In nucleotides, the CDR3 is TGCGCCAGCAGTCGGACAGGGGAGTCACCCCTCCACTTT.

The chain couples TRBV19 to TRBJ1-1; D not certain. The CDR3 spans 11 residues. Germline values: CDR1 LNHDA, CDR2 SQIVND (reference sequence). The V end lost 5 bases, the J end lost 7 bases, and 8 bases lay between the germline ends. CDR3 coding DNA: TGTGCCAGTAGTTTTCAGGTTGAAGCTTTCTTT. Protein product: CASSFQVEAFF.

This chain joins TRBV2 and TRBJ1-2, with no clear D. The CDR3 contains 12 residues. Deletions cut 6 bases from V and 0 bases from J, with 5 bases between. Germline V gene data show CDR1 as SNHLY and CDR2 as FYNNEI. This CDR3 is CASSGANYGYTF. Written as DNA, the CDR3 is TGTGCCAGCAGCGGAGCTAACTATGGCTACACCTTC.

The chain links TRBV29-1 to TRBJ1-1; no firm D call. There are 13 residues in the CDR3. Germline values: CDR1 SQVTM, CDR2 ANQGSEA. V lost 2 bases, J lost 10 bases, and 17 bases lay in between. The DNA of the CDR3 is TGCAGCGTTGAAAGAGGGAGGCATACGGGAGCTTTCTTT. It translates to CSVERGRHTGAFF.

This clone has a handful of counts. The DNA for the CDR3 is TGTGCCAGCAGTTCCAGGGGCCAGGGGCAAAACACCATATATTTT. Protein: CASSSRGQGQNTIYF. This chain connects TRBV6-5 to TRBJ1-3, with D possibly TRBD1 on 6 matching bases. CDR3 length: 15 residues. Looked up from germline, CDR1 is MNHEY and CDR2 is SVGAGI. V lost 4 bases to trimming and J lost 6 bases, with 16 bases between them.

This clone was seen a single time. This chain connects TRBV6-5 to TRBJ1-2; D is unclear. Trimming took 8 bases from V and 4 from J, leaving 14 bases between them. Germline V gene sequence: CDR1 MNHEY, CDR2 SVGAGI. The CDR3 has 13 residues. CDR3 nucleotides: TGTGCCAGCGCCTTGGCGGAACTCTATGGCTACACCTTC. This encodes CASALAELYGYTF.

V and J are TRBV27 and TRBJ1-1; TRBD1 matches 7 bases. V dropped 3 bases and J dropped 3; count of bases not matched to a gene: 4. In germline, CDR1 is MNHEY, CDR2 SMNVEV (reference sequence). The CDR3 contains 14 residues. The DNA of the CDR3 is TGTGCCAGCAGTTTCTGGGGACAGTACACTGAAGCTTTCTTT. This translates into CASSFWGQYTEAFF.

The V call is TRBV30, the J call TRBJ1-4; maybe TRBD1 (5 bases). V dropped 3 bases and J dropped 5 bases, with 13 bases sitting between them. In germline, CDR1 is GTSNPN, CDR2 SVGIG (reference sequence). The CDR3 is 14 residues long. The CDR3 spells CAWRQGFGNEKLFF. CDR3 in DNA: TGTGCCTGGAGGCAGGGATTCGGGAATGAAAAACTGTTTTTT.

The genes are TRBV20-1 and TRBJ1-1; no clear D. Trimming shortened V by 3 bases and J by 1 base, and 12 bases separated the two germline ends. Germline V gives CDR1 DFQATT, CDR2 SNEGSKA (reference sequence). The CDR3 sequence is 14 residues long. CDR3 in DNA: TGCAGTGCTAGTGAGGGAGGTCCGAACACTGAAGCTTTCTTT. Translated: CSASEGGPNTEAFF.

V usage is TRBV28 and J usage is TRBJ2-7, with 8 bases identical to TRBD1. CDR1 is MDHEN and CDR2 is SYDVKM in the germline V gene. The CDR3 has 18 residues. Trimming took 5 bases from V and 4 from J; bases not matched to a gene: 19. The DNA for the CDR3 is TGTGCCAGCAGTACCCAACATCCCGGACAGGGTGTTCGGTACGAGCAGTACTTC. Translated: CASSTQHPGQGVRYEQYF.